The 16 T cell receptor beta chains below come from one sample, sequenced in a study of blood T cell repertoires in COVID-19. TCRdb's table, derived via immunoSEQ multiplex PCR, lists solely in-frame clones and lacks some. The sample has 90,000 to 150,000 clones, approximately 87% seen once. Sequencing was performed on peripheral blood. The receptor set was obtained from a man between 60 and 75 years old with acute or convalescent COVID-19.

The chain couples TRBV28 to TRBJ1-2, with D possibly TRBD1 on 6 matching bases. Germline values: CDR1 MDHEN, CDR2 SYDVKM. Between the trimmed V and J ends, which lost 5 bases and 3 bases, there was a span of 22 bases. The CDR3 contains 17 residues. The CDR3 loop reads CASSRYPGGGRDYGYTF. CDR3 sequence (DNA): TGTGCCAGCAGTCGATACCCTGGGGGGGGCAGGGACTATGGCTACACCTTC.

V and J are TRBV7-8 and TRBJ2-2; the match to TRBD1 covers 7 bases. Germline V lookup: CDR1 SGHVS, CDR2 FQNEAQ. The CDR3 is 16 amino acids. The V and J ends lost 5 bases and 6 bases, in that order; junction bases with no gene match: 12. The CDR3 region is CASSRQDRSSPGELFF. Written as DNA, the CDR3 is TGTGCCAGCAGCCGACAGGACAGGTCATCACCCGGGGAGCTGTTTTTT.

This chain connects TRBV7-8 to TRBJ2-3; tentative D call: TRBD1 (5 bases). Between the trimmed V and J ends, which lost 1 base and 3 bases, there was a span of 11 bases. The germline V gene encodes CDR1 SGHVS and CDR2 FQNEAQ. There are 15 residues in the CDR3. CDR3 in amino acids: CASSLVTVPTDTQYF. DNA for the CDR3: TGTGCCAGCAGCTTAGTGACAGTCCCTACAGATACGCAGTATTTT.

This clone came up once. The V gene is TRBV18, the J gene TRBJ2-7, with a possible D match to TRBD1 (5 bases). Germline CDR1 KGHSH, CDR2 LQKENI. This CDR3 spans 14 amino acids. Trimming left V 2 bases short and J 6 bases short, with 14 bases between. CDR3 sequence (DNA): TGTGCCAGCTCACCATCTCTGGCAAGGGGCGAGCAGTACTTC. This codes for CASSPSLARGEQYF. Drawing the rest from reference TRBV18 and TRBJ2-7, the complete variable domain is NAGVMQNPRHLVRRRGQEARLRCSPMKGHSHVYWYRQLPEEGLKFMVYLQKENIIDESGMPKERFSAEFPKEGPSILRIQQVVRGDSAAYFCASSPSLARGEQYFGPGTRLTVT.

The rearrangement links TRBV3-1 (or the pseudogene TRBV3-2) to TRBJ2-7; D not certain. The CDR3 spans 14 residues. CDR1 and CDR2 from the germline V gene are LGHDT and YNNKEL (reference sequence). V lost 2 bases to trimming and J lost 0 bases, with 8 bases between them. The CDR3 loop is CASSQHGSSYEQYF. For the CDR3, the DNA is TGTGCCAGCAGCCAACACGGGTCCTCCTACGAGCAGTACTTC.

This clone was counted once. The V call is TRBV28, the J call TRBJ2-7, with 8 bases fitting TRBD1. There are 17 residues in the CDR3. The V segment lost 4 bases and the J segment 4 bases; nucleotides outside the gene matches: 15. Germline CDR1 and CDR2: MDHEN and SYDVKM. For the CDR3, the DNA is TGTGCCAGCAGTTCCCGTTTTGGGACAGGTAGACCTTACGAGCAGTACTTC. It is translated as CASSSRFGTGRPYEQYF.

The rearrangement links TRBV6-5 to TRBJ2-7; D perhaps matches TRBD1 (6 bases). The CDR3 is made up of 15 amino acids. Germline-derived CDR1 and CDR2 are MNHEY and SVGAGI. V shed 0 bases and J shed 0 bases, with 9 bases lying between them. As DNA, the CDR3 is TGTGCCAGCAGTTACTCGAGGGGGAGCTCCTACGAGCAGTACTTC. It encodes CASSYSRGSSYEQYF.

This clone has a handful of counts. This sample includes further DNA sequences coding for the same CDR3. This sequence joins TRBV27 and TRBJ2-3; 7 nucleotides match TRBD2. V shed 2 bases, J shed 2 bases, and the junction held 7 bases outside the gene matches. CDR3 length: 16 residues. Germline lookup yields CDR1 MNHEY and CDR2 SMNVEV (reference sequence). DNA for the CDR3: TGTGCCAGCAGTTTAAGTCTAGCGGAGAACACAGATACGCAGTATTTT. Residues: CASSLSLAENTDTQYF.

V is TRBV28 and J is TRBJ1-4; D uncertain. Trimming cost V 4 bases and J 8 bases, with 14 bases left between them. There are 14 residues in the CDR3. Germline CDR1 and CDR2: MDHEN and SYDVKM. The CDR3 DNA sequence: TGTGCCAGCAGTTCCGGAGGAGAAGGGGAAAAACTGTTTTTT. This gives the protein CASSSGGEGEKLFF.

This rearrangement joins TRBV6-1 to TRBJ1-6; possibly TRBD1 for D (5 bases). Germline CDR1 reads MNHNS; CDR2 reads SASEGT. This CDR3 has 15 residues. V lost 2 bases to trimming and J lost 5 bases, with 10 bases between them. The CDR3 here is CASSESGGHNSPLHF. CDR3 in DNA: TGTGCCAGCAGTGAAAGCGGGGGTCATAATTCACCCCTCCACTTT.

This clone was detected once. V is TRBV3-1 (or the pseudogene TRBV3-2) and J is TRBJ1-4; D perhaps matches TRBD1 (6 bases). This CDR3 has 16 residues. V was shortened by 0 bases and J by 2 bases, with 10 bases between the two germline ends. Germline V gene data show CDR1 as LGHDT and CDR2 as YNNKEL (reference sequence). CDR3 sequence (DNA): TGTGCCAGCAGCCAAGATGAGGGGGGGACTAATGAAAAACTGTTTTTT. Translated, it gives CASSQDEGGTNEKLFF.

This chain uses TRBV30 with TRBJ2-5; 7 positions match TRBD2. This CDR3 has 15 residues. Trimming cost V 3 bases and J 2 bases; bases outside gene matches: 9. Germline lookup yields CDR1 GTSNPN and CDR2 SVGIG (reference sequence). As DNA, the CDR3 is TGTGCCTGGAGGAAAAAGGCTAGCGGACAAGAGACCCAGTACTTC. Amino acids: CAWRKKASGQETQYF.

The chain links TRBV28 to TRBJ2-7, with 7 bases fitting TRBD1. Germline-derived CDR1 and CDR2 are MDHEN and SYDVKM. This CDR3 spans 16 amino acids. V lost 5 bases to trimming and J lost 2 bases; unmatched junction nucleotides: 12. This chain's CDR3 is CASSLAGTASAYEQYF. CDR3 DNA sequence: TGTGCCAGCAGTCTTGCCGGGACAGCAAGTGCCTACGAGCAGTACTTC.

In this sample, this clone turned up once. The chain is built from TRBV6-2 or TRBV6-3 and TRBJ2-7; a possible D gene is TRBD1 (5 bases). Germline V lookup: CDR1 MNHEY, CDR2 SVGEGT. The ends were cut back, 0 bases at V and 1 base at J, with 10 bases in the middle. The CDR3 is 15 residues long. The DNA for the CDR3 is TGTGCCAGCAGTTACTCGAGCGACAGTTCCTACGAGCAGTACTTC. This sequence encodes CASSYSSDSSYEQYF.

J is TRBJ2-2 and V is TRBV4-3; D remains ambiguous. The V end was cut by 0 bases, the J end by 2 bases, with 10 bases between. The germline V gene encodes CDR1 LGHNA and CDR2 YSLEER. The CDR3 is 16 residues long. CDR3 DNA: TGCGCCAGCAGCCAAGAGAGTGATCTTAACACCGGGGAGCTGTTTTTT. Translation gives CASSQESDLNTGELFF.

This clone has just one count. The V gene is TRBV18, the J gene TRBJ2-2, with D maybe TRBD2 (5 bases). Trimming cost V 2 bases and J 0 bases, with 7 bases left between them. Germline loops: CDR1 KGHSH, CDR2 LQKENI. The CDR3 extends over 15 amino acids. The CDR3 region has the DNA TGTGCCAGCTCACCAACCGGGGCGAACACCGGGGAGCTGTTTTTT. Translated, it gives CASSPTGANTGELFF.